One sample yielded the 9 T cell receptor beta chains listed below, sequenced in a study of vaccination and CD4 T cells after COVID-19. The treatment: roughly ten-day PBMC culture with coronavirus spike peptide pools or control peptides (ViraFEST assay). The Oncomine TCR Beta short-read assay sequenced DNA from cultured CD4+ T cells. TCRdb re-called the PCR reads with MiXCR, one entry per CDR3 protein. Among around 19,000 distinct CDR3 sequences, approximately 50% were seen once, and the ten largest hold 9% to 9.5%. No antigen is known for these receptors. The material sequenced was CD4+ T cells from blood, cultured in vitro. The receptor set was obtained from a human donor who had recovered from COVID-19.

This clonotype was recorded a few times. The chain carries TRBV7-9 and TRBJ2-2; 8 bases fit TRBD1. The CDR3 runs 15 residues. Per germline, CDR1 SEHNR and CDR2 FQNEAQ (reference sequence). The V and J ends lost 6 bases and 3 bases, in that order; junction bases with no gene match: 6. The CDR3 region is CASSRQGADTGELFF. In DNA, the CDR3 is TGTGCCAGCAGTCGGCAGGGGGCAGACACCGGGGAGCTGTTTTTT.

V gene TRBV4-1 combines with J gene TRBJ1-1; TRBD1 might be the D (6 bases). The germline CDR1 and CDR2 sequences are MGHRA and YSYEKL. The ends were cut back, 1 base at V and 7 bases at J, with 16 bases in the middle. CDR3 length: 15 residues. This chain's CDR3 is CASSQVGRGGIEAFF. The DNA for the CDR3 is TGCGCCAGCAGCCAAGTGGGCAGGGGAGGTATTGAAGCTTTCTTT.

The chain couples TRBV6-2 or TRBV6-3 to TRBJ1-1; possible D gene TRBD1, 6 bases. V lost 4 bases and J lost 6, with 9 bases in between. CDR1 is MNHEY, CDR2 SVGEGT, per germline. The CDR3 totals 12 residues. CDR3 sequence (DNA): TGTGCCAGCAGTTGGGGGGCCGCTGAAGCTTTCTTT. Protein: CASSWGAAEAFF.

The V gene is TRBV2, the J gene TRBJ1-6, with D possibly being TRBD1 (5 bases). There are 15 residues in the CDR3. The germline V gene has CDR1 SNHLY and CDR2 FYNNEI. V lost 7 bases, J lost 7 bases, and 17 bases lay in between. The CDR3, as DNA: TGTGCCAGCAATAGGCAGGGAGTAGGAAATTCACCCCTCCACTTT. Its protein is CASNRQGVGNSPLHF.

V usage is TRBV28 and J usage is TRBJ2-7, with 8 bases lining up with TRBD2. CDR3 length: 18 amino acids. Germline assignment: CDR1 MDHEN and CDR2 SYDVKM. Trimming at V came to 3 bases and at J to 0 bases, leaving 13 bases not matched to a gene. CDR3 protein: CASSFGLALGRSSYEQYF. The CDR3 DNA sequence: TGTGCCAGCAGTTTTGGACTAGCCCTGGGGCGAAGCTCCTACGAGCAGTACTTC.

The chain employs TRBV20-1 and TRBJ2-3; D not resolved. The germline V and J ends were trimmed by 3 bases and 6 bases, with 10 bases remaining between them. CDR1 and CDR2 (germline): DFQATT, SNEGSKA (reference sequence). The CDR3 is 12 amino acids. The CDR3 is CSASQDRDTQYF. The CDR3 DNA reads TGCAGTGCTAGTCAGGATCGGGATACGCAGTATTTT.

The chain links TRBV12-3 or TRBV12-4 to TRBJ2-5; 12 bases are a match to TRBD1. The CDR3 has 15 amino acids. Losses at the gene ends were 3 bases for V and 5 bases for J; bases not matched to a gene: 4. CDR3 DNA sequence: TGTGCCAGCAGTTTTGGGACAGGGGGCGCGGAGACCCAGTACTTC. The encoded protein is CASSFGTGGAETQYF.

The chain's CDR3 is CASSSFGGYNEQFF. The CDR3, as DNA: TGTGCCAGCAGCTCCTTCGGGGGATACAATGAGCAGTTCTTC. This chain joins TRBV7-2 and TRBJ2-1, with D maybe TRBD2 (6 bases). This CDR3 has 14 amino acids. With 4 bases removed from V and 4 bases from J, the gap between germline ends came to 11 bases. Per germline, CDR1 SGHTA and CDR2 FQGNSA.

The chain carries TRBV12-3 or TRBV12-4 and TRBJ2-1; possible D gene TRBD1, 5 bases. V was shortened by 5 bases and J by 4 bases, with 9 bases between the two germline ends. The CDR3 runs 13 residues. CDR3 sequence reads: CASSPRQYNEQFF. The CDR3 coding sequence is TGTGCCAGCAGTCCCCGACAGTACAATGAGCAGTTCTTC.